The source of this T cell receptor beta chain is a study of CD8+ T cells in alopecia areata. Study at large: Patients received oral tofacitinib, 5 to 10 mg twice daily, for moderate-to-severe alopecia areata. Scoring of severity for treated patients was based on percentage of affected scalp area.

The treatment here: oral pan-JAK inhibitor, 5-10 mg twice daily. Alopecia areata patients provided lesional scalp punch biopsies and peripheral blood. The sorting of PBMCs gave CD4+ and CD8+ T cells. RNA was isolated and reverse transcribed to cDNA, the sequencing template. Libraries were prepared by immunoSEQ multiplex PCR; TCRdb keeps only in-frame clonotypes and omits some of them. The sample consists of 250,000 to 350,000 clones, 50% to 75% of them appearing once. Germline V gene lookup returns CDR1 DFQATT and CDR2 SNEGSKA (reference sequence). The CDR3 runs 11 residues. This sequence originates from a human donor with alopecia areata. The chain combines TRBV20-1 with TRBJ2-7; D call uncertain. Sequencing was performed on CD4+ T cells sorted from blood, taken around week 52, from a patient treated with tofacitinib. The DNA of the CDR3 is TGCAGAGTTCCATGGACCTACGAGCAGTACTTC. Its protein is CRVPWTYEQYF.